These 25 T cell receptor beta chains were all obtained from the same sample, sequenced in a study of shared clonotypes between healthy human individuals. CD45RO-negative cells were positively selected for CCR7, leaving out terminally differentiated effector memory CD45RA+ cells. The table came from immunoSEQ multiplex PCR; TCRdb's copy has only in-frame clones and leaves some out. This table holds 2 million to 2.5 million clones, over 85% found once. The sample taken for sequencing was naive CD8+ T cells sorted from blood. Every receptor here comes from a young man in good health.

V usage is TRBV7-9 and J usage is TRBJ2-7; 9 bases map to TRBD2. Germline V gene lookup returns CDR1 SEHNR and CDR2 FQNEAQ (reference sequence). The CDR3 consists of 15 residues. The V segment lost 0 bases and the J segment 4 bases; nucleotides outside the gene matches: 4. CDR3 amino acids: CASSLALREGYEQYF. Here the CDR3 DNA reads TGTGCCAGCAGCTTAGCGTTGCGGGAGGGTTACGAGCAGTACTTC.

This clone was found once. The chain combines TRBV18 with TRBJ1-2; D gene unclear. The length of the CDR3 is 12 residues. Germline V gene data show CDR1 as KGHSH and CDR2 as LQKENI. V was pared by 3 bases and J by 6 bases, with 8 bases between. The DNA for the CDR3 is TGTGCCAGCTCACCCGGACGTCATGGCTACACCTTC. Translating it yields CASSPGRHGYTF.

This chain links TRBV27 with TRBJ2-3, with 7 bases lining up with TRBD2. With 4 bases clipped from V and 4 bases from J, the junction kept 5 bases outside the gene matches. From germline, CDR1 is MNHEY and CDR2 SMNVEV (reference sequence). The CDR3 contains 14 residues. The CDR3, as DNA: TGTGCCAGCAGTTCCCAGCGGGGCGCAGATACGCAGTATTTT. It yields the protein CASSSQRGADTQYF.

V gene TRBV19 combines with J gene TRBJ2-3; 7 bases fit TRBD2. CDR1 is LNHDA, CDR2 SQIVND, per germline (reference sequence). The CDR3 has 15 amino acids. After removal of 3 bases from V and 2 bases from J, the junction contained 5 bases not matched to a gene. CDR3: CASSIYGGITDTQYF. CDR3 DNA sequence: TGTGCCAGTAGTATCTACGGGGGGATCACAGATACGCAGTATTTT.

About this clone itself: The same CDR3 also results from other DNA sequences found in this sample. CDR3 sequence (DNA): TGTGCCATCAGTGAGTCGGGGGGTAGGGAGACCCAGTACTTC. Amino acids: CAISESGGRETQYF. The rearrangement links TRBV10-3 to TRBJ2-5, with D perhaps TRBD2 (6 bases). The V and J ends lost 0 bases and 5 bases respectively, with 10 bases between them. The CDR3 is 14 amino acids. CDR1 is ENHRY, CDR2 SYGVKD, per germline.

The CDR3 reads CAIGGDTQYF. The CDR3 DNA reads as TGTGCCATCGGAGGGGATACGCAGTATTTT. The chain carries TRBV10-3 and TRBJ2-3, with D maybe TRBD2 (6 bases). CDR1 is ENHRY, CDR2 SYGVKD, per germline. V lost 8 bases and J lost 6, with 6 bases in between. This CDR3 comprises 10 residues.

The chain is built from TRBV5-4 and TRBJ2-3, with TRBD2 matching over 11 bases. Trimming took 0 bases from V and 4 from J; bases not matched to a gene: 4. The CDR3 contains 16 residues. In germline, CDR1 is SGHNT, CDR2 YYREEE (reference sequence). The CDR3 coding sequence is TGTGCCAGCAGCTTGGGGCTAGCGGGAGGCCCAGATACGCAGTATTTT. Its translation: CASSLGLAGGPDTQYF.

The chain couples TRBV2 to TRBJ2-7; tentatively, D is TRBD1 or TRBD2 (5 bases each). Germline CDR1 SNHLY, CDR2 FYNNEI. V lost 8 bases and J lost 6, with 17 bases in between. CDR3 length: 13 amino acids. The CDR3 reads CASLFSGGFEQYF. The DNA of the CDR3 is TGTGCCAGCCTCTTTAGTGGGGGATTCGAGCAGTACTTC.

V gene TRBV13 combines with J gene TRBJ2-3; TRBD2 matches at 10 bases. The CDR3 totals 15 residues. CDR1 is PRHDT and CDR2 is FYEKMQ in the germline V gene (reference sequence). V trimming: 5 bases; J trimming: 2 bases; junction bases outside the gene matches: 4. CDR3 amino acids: CASSTLAGNTDTQYF. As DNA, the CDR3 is TGTGCCAGCAGCACACTAGCGGGGAACACAGATACGCAGTATTTT.

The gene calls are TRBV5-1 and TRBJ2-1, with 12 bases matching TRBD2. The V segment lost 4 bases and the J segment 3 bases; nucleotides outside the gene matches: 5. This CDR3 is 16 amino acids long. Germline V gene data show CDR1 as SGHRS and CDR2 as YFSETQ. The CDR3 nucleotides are TGCGCCAGCAGCGGGGGACTAGCGGGTCACTACAATGAGCAGTTCTTC. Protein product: CASSGGLAGHYNEQFF. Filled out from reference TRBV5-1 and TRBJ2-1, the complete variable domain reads KAGVTQTPRYLIKTRGQQVTLSCSPISGHRSVSWYQQTPGQGLQFLFEYFSETQRNKGNFPGRFSGRQFSNSRSEMNVSTLELGDSALYLCASSGGLAGHYNEQFFGPGTRLTVL.

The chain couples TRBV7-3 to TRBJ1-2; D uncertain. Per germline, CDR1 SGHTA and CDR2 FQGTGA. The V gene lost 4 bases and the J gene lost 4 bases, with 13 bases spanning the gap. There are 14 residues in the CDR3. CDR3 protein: CASSSSGPLYGYTF. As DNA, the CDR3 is TGTGCCAGCAGCTCTTCTGGGCCCCTCTATGGCTACACCTTC.

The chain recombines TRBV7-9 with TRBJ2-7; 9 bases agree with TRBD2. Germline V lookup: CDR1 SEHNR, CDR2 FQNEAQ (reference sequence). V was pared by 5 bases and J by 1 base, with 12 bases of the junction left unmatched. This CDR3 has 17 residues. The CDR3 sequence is CASSPSTRAGGSYEQYF. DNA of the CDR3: TGTGCCAGCAGCCCCAGCACCCGGGCGGGGGGGTCCTACGAGCAGTACTTC.

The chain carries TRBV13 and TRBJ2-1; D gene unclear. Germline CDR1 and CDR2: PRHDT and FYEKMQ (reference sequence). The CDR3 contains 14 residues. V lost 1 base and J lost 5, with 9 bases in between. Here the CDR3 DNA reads TGTGCCAGCAGCTTAGCCCCAGGAAACAATGAGCAGTTCTTC. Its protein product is CASSLAPGNNEQFF.

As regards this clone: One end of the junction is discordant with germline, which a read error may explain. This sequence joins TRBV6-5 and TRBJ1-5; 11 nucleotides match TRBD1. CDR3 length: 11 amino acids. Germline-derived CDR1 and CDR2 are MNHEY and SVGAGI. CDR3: CASSEGTGGYF. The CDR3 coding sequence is TGTGCCAGCAGTGAAGGGACAGGGGGGTATTTT.

CDR3 coding DNA: TGTGCCAGCAGTTTGACTAGCGGGGGGGCGGTCACCGGGGAGCTGTTTTTT. This translates into CASSLTSGGAVTGELFF. The rearrangement uses TRBV27 and TRBJ2-2; TRBD2 aligns across 14 bases. With 3 bases clipped from V and 4 bases from J, the junction kept 4 bases outside the gene matches. Germline CDR1 MNHEY, CDR2 SMNVEV (reference sequence). The CDR3 sequence is 17 residues long.

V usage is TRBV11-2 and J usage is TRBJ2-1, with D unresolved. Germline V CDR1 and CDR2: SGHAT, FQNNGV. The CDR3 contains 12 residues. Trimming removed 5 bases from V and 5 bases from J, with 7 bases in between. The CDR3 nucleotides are TGTGCCAGCAGCCCCCTGGACAATGAGCAGTTCTTC. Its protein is CASSPLDNEQFF.

CDR3 residues: CASSWDRELTGELFF. The CDR3 nucleotides are TGTGCCAGCAGCTGGGACAGGGAACTAACCGGGGAGCTGTTTTTT. J is TRBJ2-2 and V is TRBV9; TRBD1 agrees at 9 bases. The length of the CDR3 is 15 residues. Trimming removed 4 bases from V and 5 bases from J; junction bases left unmatched: 6. Germline assignment: CDR1 SGDLS and CDR2 YYNGEE.

CDR3 region: CSVEVQPDEQYF. CDR3 DNA: TGCAGCGTTGAAGTACAGCCTGACGAGCAGTACTTC. The rearrangement uses TRBV29-1 and TRBJ2-7; the D is unclear. The CDR3 extends over 12 amino acids. V was cut by 1 base and J by 5 bases, with 9 bases left in between. Per the germline V gene, CDR1 is SQVTM and CDR2 is ANQGSEA.

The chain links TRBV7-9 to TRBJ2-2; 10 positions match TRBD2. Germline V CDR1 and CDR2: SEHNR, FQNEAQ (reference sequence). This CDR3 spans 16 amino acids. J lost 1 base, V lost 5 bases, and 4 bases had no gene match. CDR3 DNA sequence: TGTGCCAGCAGCCCCCCTAGCGGGAGGAACACCGGGGAGCTGTTTTTT. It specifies CASSPPSGRNTGELFF.

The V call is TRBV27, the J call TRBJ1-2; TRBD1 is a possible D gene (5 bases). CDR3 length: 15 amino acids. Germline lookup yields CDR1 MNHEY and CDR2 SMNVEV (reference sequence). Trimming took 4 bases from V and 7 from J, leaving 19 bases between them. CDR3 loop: CASSSERQPLSGYTF. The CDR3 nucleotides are TGTGCCAGCAGTTCGGAAAGACAGCCCTTGAGTGGCTACACCTTC.

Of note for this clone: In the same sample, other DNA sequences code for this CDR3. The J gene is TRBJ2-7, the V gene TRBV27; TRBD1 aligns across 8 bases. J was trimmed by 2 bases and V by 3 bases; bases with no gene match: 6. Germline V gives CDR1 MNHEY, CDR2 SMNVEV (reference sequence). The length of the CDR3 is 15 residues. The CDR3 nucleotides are TGTGCCAGCAGTTTGTCCGGACAGGGTGCCTACGAGCAGTACTTC. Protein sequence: CASSLSGQGAYEQYF.

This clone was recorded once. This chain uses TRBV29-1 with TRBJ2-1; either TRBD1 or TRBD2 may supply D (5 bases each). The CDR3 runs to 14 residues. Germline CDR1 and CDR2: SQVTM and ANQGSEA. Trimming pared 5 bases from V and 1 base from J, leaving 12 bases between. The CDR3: CSVQGWGSYNEQFF. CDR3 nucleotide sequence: TGCAGCGTTCAGGGATGGGGGTCCTACAATGAGCAGTTCTTC.

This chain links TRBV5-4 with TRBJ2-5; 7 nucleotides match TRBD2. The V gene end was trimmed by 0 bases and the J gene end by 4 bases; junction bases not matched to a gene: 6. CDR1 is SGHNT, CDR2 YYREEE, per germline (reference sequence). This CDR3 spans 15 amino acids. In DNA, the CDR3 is TGTGCCAGCAGCTTGGCTGTTTCGGGAGGAGAGACCCAGTACTTC. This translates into CASSLAVSGGETQYF.

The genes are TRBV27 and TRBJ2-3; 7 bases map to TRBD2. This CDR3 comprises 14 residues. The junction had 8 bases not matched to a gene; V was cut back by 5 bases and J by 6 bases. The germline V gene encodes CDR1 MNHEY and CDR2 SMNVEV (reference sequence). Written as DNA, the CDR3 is TGTGCCAGCAGTCCGCTAGCGGACTGGGATACGCAGTATTTT. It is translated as CASSPLADWDTQYF.

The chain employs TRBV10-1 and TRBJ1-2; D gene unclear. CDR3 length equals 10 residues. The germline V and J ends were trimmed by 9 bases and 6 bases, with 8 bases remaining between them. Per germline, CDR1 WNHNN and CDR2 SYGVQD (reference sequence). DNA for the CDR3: TGCGCCAGGCGGAGGCATGGCTACACCTTC. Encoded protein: CARRRHGYTF.